This TCR beta chain came from a study of cytomegalovirus exposure and HLA in healthy donors. For the study at large: Earlier, some 180 million T cells were analyzed, and about 100 million unique TCR beta sequences were found among them.

Amplification used 60 Vbeta primers and 13 Jbeta primers. Only in-frame clones appear in the TCRdb table, and some are missing; sequencing was by immunoSEQ multiplex PCR. The data show about 170,000 clones, 55% to 65% seen once. A remark on this clone: Its antigen is undetermined.

CDR1 and CDR2 (germline): SNHLY, FYNNEI. The length of the CDR3 is 13 residues. The ends were cut back, 8 bases at V and 4 bases at J, with 14 bases in the middle. Study-level results: Reports showed the classifier diagnosing cytomegalovirus status with high specificity and sensitivity. TCR beta chains associated with HLA were, in a later analysis, more clonally expanded than equally common others. Immune exposure was documented only through CMV serostatus.

The chain uses TRBV2 and TRBJ2-5; D is possibly TRBD1 (5 bases). Sequenced input: PBMCs. The receptor was isolated from a man aged 35 to 55 in good health and CMV-seronegative. Here the CDR3 DNA reads TGTGCCAGCCGGCTCAGGGTACGAGAGACCCAGTACTTC. Its protein product is CASRLRVRETQYF.